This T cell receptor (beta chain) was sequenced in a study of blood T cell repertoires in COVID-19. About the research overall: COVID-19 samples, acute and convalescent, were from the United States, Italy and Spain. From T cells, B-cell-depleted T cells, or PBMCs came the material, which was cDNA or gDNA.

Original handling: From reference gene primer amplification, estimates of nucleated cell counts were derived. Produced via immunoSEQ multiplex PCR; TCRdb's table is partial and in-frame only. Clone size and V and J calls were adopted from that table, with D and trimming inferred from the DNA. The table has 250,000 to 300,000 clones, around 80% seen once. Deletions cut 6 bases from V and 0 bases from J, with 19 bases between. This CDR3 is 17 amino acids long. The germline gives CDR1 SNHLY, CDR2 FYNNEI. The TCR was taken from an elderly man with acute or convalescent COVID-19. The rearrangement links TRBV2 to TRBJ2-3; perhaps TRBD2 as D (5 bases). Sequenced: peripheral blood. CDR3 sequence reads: CASSSGVYQRSTDTQYF. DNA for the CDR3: TGTGCCAGCAGCAGCGGAGTCTATCAGAGGAGCACAGATACGCAGTATTTT.